The 23 T cell receptor beta chains below all came from one sample that was sequenced in a study of control samples from healthy donors and cancer patients. Generated by immunoSEQ multiplex PCR, the TCRdb table keeps only in-frame clones and is missing some. Among about 140,000 clones listed, 91% were seen once. Sequences were obtained from blood. These receptors came from a man between 18 and 29 years old in good health.

Note on this clone: The junction differs from germline at one of its ends, possibly a read error. The J gene is TRBJ2-7, the V gene TRBV10-3; TRBD2 agrees at 11 bases. Germline V lookup: CDR1 ENHRY, CDR2 SYGVKD. This CDR3 comprises 13 residues. The CDR3 reads CASSSGGADEQYF. The CDR3, as DNA: TGTGCCAGCAGTAGCGGGGGGGCCGACGAGCAGTACTTC.

The chain recombines TRBV5-1 with TRBJ1-2; D call uncertain. The germline V gene encodes CDR1 SGHRS and CDR2 YFSETQ. The ends were cut back, 0 bases at V and 2 bases at J, with 14 bases in the middle. The CDR3 runs 16 residues. The CDR3 sequence: CASSLDPHTRNYGYTF. The DNA for the CDR3 is TGCGCCAGCAGCTTGGACCCGCATACTAGGAACTATGGCTACACCTTC.

CDR3 in amino acids: CAISDRVGGTGTYEQYF. CDR3 sequence (DNA): TGTGCCATCAGTGATAGGGTCGGAGGGACAGGGACCTACGAGCAGTACTTC. V gene TRBV10-3 combines with J gene TRBJ2-7, with TRBD1 identical over 9 bases. The ends lost 3 bases at V and 2 bases at J; junction bases unmatched: 11. The CDR3 runs 17 residues. CDR1 and CDR2 from the germline V gene are ENHRY and SYGVKD.

This clone was recorded once. The chain joins TRBV19 to TRBJ1-3; D is undetermined. CDR1 LNHDA and CDR2 SQIVND come from the germline V gene (reference sequence). V was clipped by 5 bases and J by 2 bases, with 10 bases between them. This CDR3 is built from 14 residues. For the CDR3, the DNA is TGTGCCAGTAGTCACCAACGAACTGGAAACACCATATATTTT. Its protein is CASSHQRTGNTIYF.

The CDR3, as DNA: TGTGCCAGCAGCTTTGAGCCTGACAATGAGCAGTTCTTC. It yields the protein CASSFEPDNEQFF. The J gene is TRBJ2-1, the V gene TRBV13; D uncertain. The V gene's germline CDR1 is PRHDT and CDR2 FYEKMQ (reference sequence). The CDR3 totals 13 residues. The V end lost 3 bases, the J end lost 5 bases, and 8 bases lay between the germline ends.

V gene TRBV3-1 (or the pseudogene TRBV3-2) combines with J gene TRBJ2-5; 9 positions match TRBD2. The V gene end was trimmed by 1 base and the J gene end by 4 bases; junction bases not matched to a gene: 10. Germline V gene data show CDR1 as LGHDT and CDR2 as YNNKEL (reference sequence). The CDR3 contains 17 residues. The CDR3 bases are TGTGCCAGCAGCCAAGGAGGCGGGGGGGCCAGGGGAGAGACCCAGTACTTC. It specifies CASSQGGGGARGETQYF.

The V and J genes are TRBV10-3 and TRBJ2-7; weak D call: TRBD1 (6 bases). Germline V lookup: CDR1 ENHRY, CDR2 SYGVKD. The V end lost 2 bases, the J end lost 4 bases, and 9 bases lay between the germline ends. The CDR3 extends over 13 amino acids. The CDR3 is CAISEGQGYEQYF. The CDR3 DNA reads as TGTGCCATCAGTGAGGGGCAGGGGTACGAGCAGTACTTC.

The chain links TRBV30 to TRBJ2-7, with TRBD1 as a possible D gene (6 bases). V was trimmed by 4 bases and J by 5 bases, leaving 12 bases between them. The CDR3 length is 12 residues. Germline V lookup: CDR1 GTSNPN, CDR2 SVGIG (reference sequence). The CDR3 DNA follows: TGTGCCTGGAACAACCAGGGGCACGAGCAGTACTTC. Amino acids: CAWNNQGHEQYF.

The chain employs TRBV24-1 and TRBJ2-2; the D gene could be TRBD1 or TRBD2 (5 bases each). This CDR3 spans 18 amino acids. Germline assignment: CDR1 KGHDR and CDR2 SFDVKD. V gave up 1 base and J gave up 0 bases, with 14 bases separating them. The CDR3 region is CATSDFSFRGANTGELFF. As DNA, the CDR3 is TGTGCCACCAGTGATTTCTCTTTCAGAGGGGCGAACACCGGGGAGCTGTTTTTT.

V and J are TRBV6-2 or TRBV6-3 and TRBJ1-1; D is possibly TRBD1 (6 bases). Trimming pared 0 bases from V and 4 bases from J, leaving 15 bases between. Germline V gene lookup returns CDR1 MNHEY and CDR2 SVGEGT. The CDR3 covers 16 residues. The CDR3 protein is CASSYSIGGLGTEAFF. The CDR3 DNA reads as TGTGCCAGCAGTTACTCGATTGGGGGGCTAGGCACTGAAGCTTTCTTT.

This clone was picked up one time. V and J are TRBV19 and TRBJ1-2; TRBD1 aligns across 9 bases. The CDR3 consists of 14 residues. Per germline, CDR1 LNHDA and CDR2 SQIVND (reference sequence). With 4 bases clipped from V and 6 bases from J, the junction kept 6 bases outside the gene matches. CDR3 coding DNA: TGTGCCAGTAGTACGGGACAGGGATTGAATGGCTACACCTTC. Encoded protein: CASSTGQGLNGYTF.

This chain joins TRBV27 and TRBJ2-7; 9 bases align to TRBD1. Germline trimming cut 5 bases from V and 6 bases from J; bases unmatched to any gene: 5. The CDR3 sequence is 13 residues long. Germline-derived CDR1 and CDR2 are MNHEY and SMNVEV (reference sequence). The CDR3 DNA sequence: TGTGCCAGCAGTGGGGGGACAGGGAGCGAGCAGTACTTC. It yields the protein CASSGGTGSEQYF.

V gene TRBV18 combines with J gene TRBJ1-1; D is unclear. Germline values: CDR1 KGHSH, CDR2 LQKENI. V lost 8 bases to trimming and J lost 1 base, with 8 bases between them. There are 12 residues in the CDR3. The chain's CDR3 is CASDRGNTEAFF. CDR3 nucleotide sequence: TGTGCCAGCGATCGGGGGAACACTGAAGCTTTCTTT.

A word on this clone: The junction departs from germline at one end; a sequencing error may be responsible. This chain joins TRBV3-1 (or the pseudogene TRBV3-2) and TRBJ1-2; D is unresolved. This CDR3 is built from 15 residues. Germline CDR1 LGHDT, CDR2 YNNKEL (reference sequence). The DNA of the CDR3 is TGTGCCAACAGCCAAGCCGGAACCGGTAACTATGGCTACACCTTC. Protein product: CANSQAGTGNYGYTF.

The chain employs TRBV7-9 and TRBJ1-5; D ambiguous. The CDR3 spans 16 residues. V lost 4 bases to trimming and J lost 2 bases, with 15 bases between them. Germline assignment: CDR1 SEHNR and CDR2 FQNEAQ (reference sequence). In DNA, the CDR3 is TGTGCCAGCAGCTCCGCGGGTCCGGCGGGCAATCAGCCCCAGCATTTT. It codes for CASSSAGPAGNQPQHF. The complete variable domain, with remaining parts taken from reference TRBV7-9 and TRBJ1-5, reads DTGVSQNPRHKITKRGQNVTFRCDPISEHNRLYWYRQTLGQGPEFLTYFQNEAQLEKSRLLSDRFSAERPKGSFSTLEIQRTEQGDSAMYLCASSSAGPAGNQPQHFGDGTRLSIL.

The chain carries TRBV7-6 and TRBJ1-1; D gene unclear. The CDR3 spans 12 residues. The V end lost 2 bases, the J end lost 5 bases, and 6 bases lay between the germline ends. The germline CDR1 and CDR2 sequences are SGHVS and FNYEAQ. The CDR3 region is CASSLLGTEAFF. CDR3 nucleotides: TGTGCCAGCAGCTTACTTGGGACTGAAGCTTTCTTT.

V gene TRBV5-6 combines with J gene TRBJ2-2; 11 bases fit TRBD2. V shed 4 bases and J 1 base; nucleotides not matched to a gene: 0. This CDR3 is 15 amino acids long. Germline loops: CDR1 SGHDT, CDR2 YYEEEE. The CDR3, as DNA: TGTGCCAGCAGCGGACTAGCGGGGAACACCGGGGAGCTGTTTTTT. It encodes CASSGLAGNTGELFF.

The chain employs TRBV2 and TRBJ2-3; TRBD2 might be the D (5 bases). The ends were cut back, 6 bases at V and 4 bases at J, with 14 bases in the middle. CDR1 SNHLY and CDR2 FYNNEI come from the germline V gene. This CDR3 contains 14 residues. The CDR3 sequence: CASRPGERADTQYF. The CDR3 DNA reads as TGTGCCAGCAGGCCCGGGGAGAGAGCAGATACGCAGTATTTT.

The chain uses TRBV27 and TRBJ2-3, with 16 nucleotides matching TRBD2. CDR3 size: 18 residues. After removal of 4 bases from V and 6 bases from J, the junction contained 10 bases not matched to a gene. Germline loops: CDR1 MNHEY, CDR2 SMNVEV (reference sequence). The CDR3 bases are TGTGCCAGCAGTTCCCCGGGGACTAGCGGGGGGGCGTTGGATACGCAGTATTTT. Amino acid sequence: CASSSPGTSGGALDTQYF.

As to this clone: This specimen includes other DNA sequences encoding the same CDR3. The V and J genes are TRBV9 and TRBJ2-7; the match to TRBD1 covers 10 bases. The CDR3 length is 14 residues. Trimming cost V 4 bases and J 4 bases; bases outside gene matches: 5. Germline V gene sequence: CDR1 SGDLS, CDR2 YYNGEE. CDR3 in DNA: TGTGCCAGCAGCCCCGGGACAGGGGTTTACGAGCAGTACTTC. Translation: CASSPGTGVYEQYF.

The chain links TRBV9 to TRBJ1-6; D might be TRBD1 (5 bases). Per germline, CDR1 SGDLS and CDR2 YYNGEE. The CDR3 runs to 13 residues. Trimming cost V 4 bases and J 5 bases, with 7 bases left between them. CDR3 coding DNA: TGTGCCAGCAGCAGAGGGGATAATTCACCCCTCCACTTT. Translating gives CASSRGDNSPLHF.

V usage is TRBV5-4 and J usage is TRBJ2-3; 16 bases are shared with TRBD2. J was trimmed by 3 bases and V by 4 bases; bases with no gene match: 14. CDR1 and CDR2 (germline): SGHNT, YYREEE (reference sequence). This CDR3 comprises 20 residues. The CDR3 DNA reads TGTGCCAGCAGCCCGAAGGGACTAGCGGGGGGGCCGAGGAGTACAGATACGCAGTATTTT. Translated: CASSPKGLAGGPRSTDTQYF.

V is TRBV6-5 and J is TRBJ2-1; 9 bases are shared with TRBD2. CDR3 size: 15 residues. V gave up 6 bases and J gave up 7 bases; unmatched junction bases: 10. In germline, CDR1 is MNHEY, CDR2 SVGAGI. The CDR3 region is CASRWSGGRRNEQFF. DNA of the CDR3: TGTGCCAGCAGGTGGAGCGGGGGGAGAAGGAATGAGCAGTTCTTC.